The source of this T cell receptor (beta chain) is a study of OX40 agonist ivuxolimab in advanced cancers. Study context: The study treated patients with ivuxolimab, an agonistic anti-OX40 (CD134) antibody. Eligibility rules accepted prior anti-PD-1, anti-PD-L1 or anti-CTLA-4 therapy, and around 38% had some.

Comment on this clone: Its target is not known.

Germline V gene lookup returns CDR1 SGDLS and CDR2 YYNGEE. V was clipped by 1 base and J by 7 bases, with 11 bases between them. CDR3 size: 13 residues. Sequenced by immunoSEQ multiplex PCR; TCRdb stores in-frame clones only, minus some. The sample yields more than 65,000 clones, roughly 89% seen once. General study points: In CD8+ T cells, expanded clones were on average more numerous than in CD4+. Clonal expansion in partial responders at 0.1-3.0 mg/kg ranked among the lowest.

This clonotype originated in an adult with an advanced solid tumor such as melanoma, head and neck, liver or kidney cancer. This specimen was CD4+ or CD8+ T cells sorted from blood, taken in a trial of the OX40 agonist ivuxolimab. V gene TRBV9 combines with J gene TRBJ2-5; D is unresolved. CDR3 amino acids: CASSVIGSGTQYF. CDR3 coding DNA: TGTGCCAGCAGCGTAATCGGGTCTGGGACCCAGTACTTC. The whole variable domain, filled in from reference TRBV9 and TRBJ2-5, reads DSGVTQTPKHLITATGQRVTLRCSPRSGDLSVYWYQQSLDQGLQFLIQYYNGEERAKGNILERFSAQQFPDLHSELNLSSLELGDSALYFCASSVIGSGTQYFGPGTRLLVL.